What follows is one TCR beta chain and its context. These data come from a study of Graves' ophthalmopathy and Graves' hyperthyroidism. Those donors who had ophthalmopathy presented with moderate-to-severe activity, a CAS of ≥3, a NOSPECS of ≥4 and a duration under 3 months. RNA transcripts were the source from which TCR beta CDR3 regions were amplified. A first-round RT-PCR used HTBI primers, followed by a second-round multiplex PCR. TCRdb passed the multiplex PCR reads through MiXCR, listing each CDR3 protein once. This sample has about 210,000 distinct CDR3 sequences, with over 25% found just once. In germline, CDR1 is MNHEY, CDR2 SVGAGI. J lost 0 bases, V lost 4 bases, and 5 bases had no gene match. The CDR3 sequence is 15 residues long.

The sequenced sample was peripheral blood. This TCR derives from a man aged 50 to 60 with Graves' ophthalmopathy. The chain links TRBV6-5 to TRBJ2-5; 7 bases align to TRBD2. The CDR3 nucleotides read TGTGCCAGCAGTTTCTGGGGGAGGGACCAAGAGACCCAGTACTTC. It encodes CASSFWGRDQETQYF.